Shown below are 32 T cell receptor beta chains from a single sample sequenced in a study of tumor-infiltrating lymphocytes in primary liver carcinoma. Each 20-30 mg portion of unsorted bulk tissue served as the source for co-extraction of RNA and DNA. Reverse transcription of 500 ng total RNA with a constant-region primer produced TCR beta cDNA. Three rounds of nested multiplex PCR with slightly modified ARM-PCR produced TCR beta libraries. A C-beta reverse primer was combined with TRBV1-TRBV30 forward primers in the first two PCR rounds, and each round had roughly 9 cycles. MiXCR was run by TCRdb on the multiplex PCR reads, yielding one entry per CDR3 protein. The sample yields around 100,000 distinct CDR3 sequences, 65% to 75% seen once. The material sequenced was liver tumor tissue from sampling region 2. Specified subset: tumor region T2, inferior pole. The receptor source for this set is a woman aged 60-75 years with primary liver carcinoma and hepatitis B virus infection.

This chain joins TRBV5-1 and TRBJ2-1, with 16 bases identical to TRBD2. Losses at the gene ends were 4 bases for V and 5 bases for J; bases not matched to a gene: 9. From germline, CDR1 is SGHRS and CDR2 YFSETQ. This CDR3 has 18 amino acids. The chain's CDR3 is CASSLGLAGGRGDNEQFF. In nucleotides, the CDR3 is TGCGCCAGCAGCCTGGGACTAGCGGGAGGGCGGGGGGACAATGAGCAGTTCTTC.

To note about this clonotype: The junction shows a germline mismatch at one end, possibly a read error. The chain uses TRBV6-5 and TRBJ2-1, with 7 bases identical to TRBD1. In germline, CDR1 is MNHEY, CDR2 SVGAGI. The CDR3 consists of 11 residues. CDR3 protein: CASRGYNEQSF. CDR3 bases: TGTGCTAGCAGGGGGTACAATGAGCAGTCCTTC.

As to this clonotype: Sequence at one end of the junction differs from germline and may be a read error. The chain joins TRBV28 to TRBJ1-4; D unresolved. The CDR3 is made up of 14 amino acids. Germline V gives CDR1 MDHEN, CDR2 SYDVKM. CDR3: CASGLGGRNEKLFF. In nucleotides, the CDR3 is TGCGCCAGCGGTTTGGGAGGGCGCAATGAAAAACTGTTTTTT.

A remark on this clonotype: This likely comes from a read error, as the CDR3 has no conserved phenylalanine or tryptophan at its end. The chain recombines TRBV11-2 with TRBJ2-7, with unresolved D. CDR3 length: 15 residues. Looked up from germline, CDR1 is SGHAT and CDR2 is FQNNGV. In DNA form, the CDR3 reads TGTGTCAGCAGCTTAGACCCTGGCCATACGTCCGAGCAGTACCTC. This codes for CVSSLDPGHTSEQYL.

Details on this clonotype: Sequence at one end of the junction differs from germline and may be a read error. The CDR3 DNA sequence: TGCAGCGTTGAGCGGGCGGAGCTCACAGATACCCAGTATTTT. This codes for CSVERAELTDTQYF. The rearrangement uses TRBV29-1 and TRBJ2-3, with D perhaps matching TRBD2 (5 bases). CDR3 length equals 14 residues. Germline V gene lookup returns CDR1 SQVTM and CDR2 ANQGSEA.

Comments on this clonotype: This may be a read error, as it is one base from a much larger clone. The chain carries TRBV29-1 and TRBJ2-3; D unresolved. Germline assignment: CDR1 SQVTM and CDR2 ANQGSEA. The CDR3 extends over 10 amino acids. CDR3 nucleotides: TGCAGCACCGACACAGATAGGCAGTTTTTT. Protein product: CSTDTDRQFF.

This clonotype was seen repeatedly, ten times or more. The chain combines TRBV6-6 with TRBJ2-2; TRBD2 matches at 7 bases. CDR1 MNHNY and CDR2 SVGAGI come from the germline V gene (reference sequence). J lost 6 bases, V lost 10 bases, and 11 bases had no gene match. CDR3 size: 14 residues. DNA of the CDR3: TGTGCCACCCAACCGGGGGGACCCCCCGGGGAGCTGTTTTTT. Protein product: CATQPGGPPGELFF.

The chain carries TRBV6-4 and TRBJ2-3, with 7 bases that match TRBD1. With V trimmed by 2 bases and J by 1 base, 3 bases remained unmatched. The CDR3 runs to 15 residues. CDR1 is MRHNA and CDR2 is SNTAGT in the germline V gene. The CDR3 DNA sequence: TGTGCCAGCAGTGACGGGACAGAGGGCACAGATACGCAGTATTTT. Encoded protein: CASSDGTEGTDTQYF.

This clonotype came up a few times. The chain recombines TRBV20-1 with TRBJ2-7, with no clear D. The germline V gene encodes CDR1 DFQATT and CDR2 SNEGSKA (reference sequence). The CDR3 totals 13 residues. Trimming shortened V by 3 bases and J by 3 bases, and 12 bases separated the two germline ends. CDR3 coding DNA: TGCAGTGCTAGGGAGACACCTTACTACGAGCAGTACTTC. Protein product: CSARETPYYEQYF.

This clonotype was found a few times. A junction boundary mismatches the germline segment, possibly from a read error. This sequence joins TRBV11-3 and TRBJ2-1, with 7 bases aligning to TRBD2. The germline V gene has CDR1 SGHNT and CDR2 YENEEA. The length of the CDR3 is 17 residues. This CDR3 is CASSRSRGGSTYIEQFF. For the CDR3, the DNA is TGTGCCAGCAGTCGTTCCCGCGGCGGGAGCACATACATTGAGCAGTTCTTC. Using reference TRBV11-3 and TRBJ2-1 for the parts outside the CDR3, the full variable domain is EAGVVQSPRYKIIEKKQPVAFWCNPISGHNTLYWYLQNLGQGPELLIRYENEEAVDDSQLPKDRFSAERLKGVDSTLKIQPAELGDSAVYLCASSRSRGGSTYIEQFFGPGTRLTVL.

As regards this clonotype: The junction differs from germline at one of its ends, possibly a read error. V is TRBV11-3 and J is TRBJ2-1; the match to TRBD2 covers 7 bases. Germline-derived CDR1 and CDR2 are SGHNT and YENEEA. CDR3 length: 17 residues. The CDR3 DNA reads as TGTGCCAGCGGCTTAGGTCGGGGGGAGTGGGGTGTCGATGATCAGTTTTTC. Protein sequence: CASGLGRGEWGVDDQFF.

Regarding this clonotype: At one of its ends the junction is not consistent with the germline gene, which may arise from a read error. This chain joins TRBV11-2 and TRBJ1-2, with 8 bases that match TRBD1. Germline assignment: CDR1 SGHAT and CDR2 FQNNGV. The CDR3 has 13 residues. Here the CDR3 DNA reads TGTGCTAGCAGCTTGGCAGGGGGCTATGCCTACACCTTC. Translation gives CASSLAGGYAYTF.

This clonotype showed up many times. The chain combines TRBV29-1 with TRBJ2-1; D is ambiguous. Looked up from germline, CDR1 is SQVTM and CDR2 is ANQGSEA. V was cut by 7 bases and J by 9 bases, with 10 bases left in between. This CDR3 has 10 amino acids. CDR3 nucleotide sequence: TGCAGCGCAACAGTGGGTGAGCAGTTCTTC. Residues: CSATVGEQFF.

A note on this clonotype: Germline is not matched at one junction end, which may reflect a read error. The chain links TRBV11-2 to TRBJ2-1; D assignment may be TRBD1 or TRBD2 (5 bases each). Germline CDR1 SGHAT, CDR2 FQNNGV. The CDR3 has 16 residues. The CDR3 region has the DNA TGTGCCAGCAGCTTAGATCTGACGCGTGGGGACGATGAGCAATTCTTC. Its protein product is CASSLDLTRGDDEQFF. Full variable domain (missing parts from reference TRBV11-2 and TRBJ2-1): EAGVAQSPRYKIIEKRQSVAFWCNPISGHATLYWYQQILGQGPKLLIQFQNNGVVDDSQLPKDRFSAERLKGVDSTLKIQPAKLEDSAVYLCASSLDLTRGDDEQFFGPGTRLTVL.

For this clonotype: A much larger clone is a single base away; this may be a read error. The chain couples TRBV7-9 to TRBJ2-5; 9 positions match TRBD2. Germline assignment: CDR1 SEHNR and CDR2 FQNEAQ (reference sequence). CDR3 size: 17 residues. CDR3 sequence (DNA): TGTGCCTGCAGCTTGGGGCTAGCGGGAAGTCCTCAAGAGACCCAGTACTTC. Residues: CACSLGLAGSPQETQYF. Full variable domain (missing parts from reference TRBV7-9 and TRBJ2-5): DTGVSQNPRHKITKRGQNVTFRCDPISEHNRLYWYRQTLGQGPEFLTYFQNEAQLEKSRLLSDRFSAERPKGSFSTLEIQRTEQGDSAMYLCACSLGLAGSPQETQYFGPGTRLLVL.

For this clonotype: A junction end diverges from the germline sequence, so it may reflect a read error. V and J are TRBV4-1 and TRBJ1-5; a weak D match, TRBD1 (5 bases). Germline V lookup: CDR1 MGHRA, CDR2 YSYEKL. The CDR3 is made up of 15 amino acids. The CDR3 sequence is CSSSQGEYGGRPQHF. As DNA, the CDR3 is TGCTCCAGCAGCCAAGGGGAGTACGGTGGTCGGCCCCAGCATTTT.

On this clonotype itself: A much larger clone lies a single base off, so this may be a read error. The chain uses TRBV13 and TRBJ1-5; no definite D call. This CDR3 region has 12 residues. Germline loops: CDR1 PRHDT, CDR2 FYEKMQ (reference sequence). Trimming shortened V by 5 bases and J by 5 bases, and 7 bases separated the two germline ends. The DNA of the CDR3 is TGTGCCAGCAGCCTTCACGATCAGCCCCAGCATTTT. Protein: CASSLHDQPQHF.

As to this clonotype: This may be a read error: a much more frequent sequence differs by one nucleotide. J is TRBJ2-1 and V is TRBV5-6, with TRBD1 as a possible D gene (6 bases). There are 14 residues in the CDR3. Germline-derived CDR1 and CDR2 are SGHDT and YYEEEE. DNA of the CDR3: TGTGCCAGCAGCCCGGGACACAGCTACAAAGAGCAGTTCTTC. This translates into CASSPGHSYKEQFF.

This clonotype appeared a single time. A much larger clone lies one base from this, so it may be a read error. The V and J genes are TRBV14 and TRBJ2-7; D is undetermined. Deletions cut 1 base from V and 9 bases from J, with 13 bases between. Germline CDR1 SGHDN, CDR2 FVKESK. CDR3 length equals 13 residues. This chain's CDR3 is CASSQGGTVAQYF. DNA for the CDR3: TGTGCCAGCAGCCAAGGGGGAACTGTTGCGCAGTACTTC.

The count of this clonotype is one. One end of the junction does not line up with germline, which may come from a read error. V gene TRBV29-1 combines with J gene TRBJ2-1, with 10 bases identical to TRBD2. Germline V gives CDR1 SQVTM, CDR2 ANQGSEA. The CDR3 length is 14 residues. The DNA for the CDR3 is TGCAGCGCCGAATTCGGGACTAGCGCCAATGGGCAGTTCTTC. Its translation is CSAEFGTSANGQFF.

In the case of this clonotype: The conserved final phenylalanine or tryptophan is absent from the CDR3, which likely points to a read error. The DNA is omitted, as the CDR3 cannot be located on it reliably, and the CDR3 follows TCRdb's listing. CDR3 protein: CASSLGTSGKLDQFL. The rearrangement uses TRBV11-3 and TRBJ2-1; the table's D call, TRBD2, has no DNA check behind it. Germline V gives CDR1 SGHNT, CDR2 YENEEA. The CDR3 numbers 15 amino acids, ends counted.

Comments on this clonotype: Since a much larger clone is just one base distant, this may be a read error. CDR3 sequence: CTSSQNSAGQPTYEQYF. The CDR3 DNA reads as TGCACCAGCAGCCAAAATTCGGCGGGACAGCCAACCTACGAGCAGTACTTC. The V and J genes are TRBV1 and TRBJ2-7; the table's D gene call, TRBD1, was not cross checked with the DNA. TRBV1 is labeled a pseudogene. CDR3 length equals 17 residues.

This clonotype was found a few times. This may stem from a read error, because a much larger clone lies one nucleotide away. The chain uses TRBV6-5 and TRBJ1-5, with 8 bases matching TRBD1. V trimming: 8 bases; J trimming: 3 bases; junction bases outside the gene matches: 6. CDR3 length: 14 residues. Germline CDR1 and CDR2: MNHEY and SVGAGI. The CDR3 DNA follows: TGTGCCAGCGGCCGGACAGGGAACAATCAGCCCCAGCATTTT. It is translated as CASGRTGNNQPQHF.

Regarding this clonotype: One junction end disagrees with the germline gene, perhaps due to a read error. The chain has TRBV6-1 and TRBJ1-2, with D hard to call. Germline loops: CDR1 MNHNS, CDR2 SASEGT. This CDR3 comprises 15 residues. The CDR3 DNA reads as TGTACCAGTAGTGAAACGATAGCACCCTCCTATGGCTACACCTTC. Translated, it gives CTSSETIAPSYGYTF.

With regard to this clonotype: A read error may account for a junction end that differs from germline. The gene calls are TRBV6-5 and TRBJ1-1, with a tentative D call TRBD1 (6 bases). The germline gives CDR1 MNHEY, CDR2 SVGAGI. This CDR3 comprises 14 residues. DNA for the CDR3: TGTGCCAGCAGTTACGGAACAGGGAACACTGAACCTTTCTTT. It codes for CASSYGTGNTEPFF.

For this clonotype: One end of the junction is discordant with germline, which a read error may explain. V and J are TRBV11-2 and TRBJ2-3, with 11 bases aligning to TRBD2. Germline CDR1 reads SGHAT; CDR2 reads FQNNGV. CDR3 length: 14 residues. The DNA for the CDR3 is TGTGCCAGCAGCCCTGGACTAGCGGGCAGATACGCAGTATTT. Protein: CASSPGLAGRYAVF.

As regards this clonotype: The conserved phenylalanine or tryptophan is not found at the CDR3 terminus, so this likely reflects a read error. The chain recombines TRBV6-6 with TRBJ1-5; the D gene is possibly TRBD1 (5 bases). Per germline, CDR1 MNHNY and CDR2 SVGAGI (reference sequence). CDR3 length equals 16 residues. CDR3 in DNA: TGTGCCAACAGTTACTCCACCGGGGGAGGTTTTCAGCCCCAGCATTCT. Protein sequence: CANSYSTGGGFQPQHS.

In this sample, this clonotype turned up a few times. One end of the junction is discordant with germline, which a read error may explain. The chain combines TRBV7-9 with TRBJ2-3; 9 bases match TRBD2. CDR1 and CDR2 from the germline V gene are SEHNR and FQNEAQ (reference sequence). CDR3 length: 17 amino acids. Written as DNA, the CDR3 is TGTGCCATCAGCCTGACTGTCTCTGGCGGGAGGGCCGGTACGCAGTATTTT. This gives the protein CAISLTVSGGRAGTQYF.

The sample holds a few counts of this clonotype. Being one base from a much bigger clone, this may be a read error. The CDR3 does not end in the conserved phenylalanine or tryptophan, so this is likely a read error. The gene calls are TRBV6-1 and TRBJ1-5; D may be TRBD1 (5 bases). The CDR3 extends over 17 amino acids. V lost 4 bases, J lost 1 base, and 17 bases lay in between. Germline V CDR1 and CDR2: MNHNS, SASEGT. The CDR3 protein is CASSVLRRGGSNQPQHL. The CDR3 DNA follows: TGTGCCAGCAGTGTCCTTCGGCGGGGCGGGAGCAATCAGCCCCAGCATCTT.

Concerning this clonotype itself: One base away lies a much larger clone, so this may be a sequencing read error. This sequence joins TRBV14 and TRBJ2-5, with D unclear. This CDR3 region has 16 residues. V lost 2 bases and J 6 bases, leaving 19 bases between the germline ends. Germline CDR1 SGHDN, CDR2 FVKESK. The CDR3 reads CASSQLRLGFGKTQYF. For the CDR3, the DNA is TGTGCCAGCAGCCAACTTAGGTTAGGCTTTGGAAAGACCCAGTACTTC.

This clonotype showed up many times. This chain connects TRBV10-3 to TRBJ2-1, with TRBD1 matching 11 bases. Trimming removed 6 bases from V and 9 bases from J; junction bases left unmatched: 4. This CDR3 contains 13 residues. Germline V gene lookup returns CDR1 ENHRY and CDR2 SYGVKD. As DNA, the CDR3 is TGTGCCATCAGGGGGACAGGGGGTGTTGAGCAGTTCTTC. Translated, it gives CAIRGTGGVEQFF.

On this clonotype itself: A much larger clone lies a single base off, so this may be a read error. The chain has TRBV7-8 and TRBJ2-1, with D perhaps matching TRBD1 or TRBD2 (5 bases each). Germline CDR1 SGHVS, CDR2 FQNEAQ. This CDR3 is 15 amino acids long. Trimming stripped 5 bases from V and 4 bases from J, with 15 bases between. CDR3 protein: CASSPGPRPYNEQFF. For the CDR3, the DNA is TGTGCCAGCAGCCCGGGACCCCGACCATACAATGAGCAGTTCTTC. Combining the CDR3 with reference TRBV7-8 and TRBJ2-1 gives the whole variable domain GAGVSQSPRYKVAKRGQDVALRCDPISGHVSLFWYQQALGQGPEFLTYFQNEAQLDKSGLPSDRFFAERPEGSVSTLKIQRTQQEDSAVYLCASSPGPRPYNEQFFGPGTRLTVL.